Sequencing of this T cell receptor (beta chain) was carried out in a study of shared clonotypes between healthy human individuals. Study-wide findings and caveats: Generally, estimated richness proved larger in naive subsets than it did in memory subsets.

Germline lookup yields CDR1 SGHVS and CDR2 FQNEAQ. This CDR3 is built from 15 residues. Trimming shortened V by 1 base and J by 5 bases, and 12 bases separated the two germline ends. A split of CD4+ cells into CD45RA+ naive and CD45RA-negative memory subsets was performed. Per the original data handling: As immunoSEQ supplied junction-only sequences (without quality scores), filtering differed. Clones were sequenced by immunoSEQ multiplex PCR, and TCRdb holds only the in-frame ones, with some missing. The D gene and trimming were derived from the DNA, and the V and J assignments and clone size from that table. The table includes a few million clones, roughly 93% detected once. Regarding this clone: The target antigen is unknown.

The TCR comes from a man between 18 and 35 years old in good health. Some clones in this sample may be carry-over from other donors' samples. The sample comprised naive CD4+ T cells from PBMCs. The sample's subset: CD45RA+ positively selected. The chain joins TRBV7-8 to TRBJ1-5; D is perhaps TRBD1 (6 bases). CDR3 DNA: TGTGCCAGCAGCTTAGTCGTGGGGGCCCATCAGCCCCAGCATTTT. This encodes CASSLVVGAHQPQHF.